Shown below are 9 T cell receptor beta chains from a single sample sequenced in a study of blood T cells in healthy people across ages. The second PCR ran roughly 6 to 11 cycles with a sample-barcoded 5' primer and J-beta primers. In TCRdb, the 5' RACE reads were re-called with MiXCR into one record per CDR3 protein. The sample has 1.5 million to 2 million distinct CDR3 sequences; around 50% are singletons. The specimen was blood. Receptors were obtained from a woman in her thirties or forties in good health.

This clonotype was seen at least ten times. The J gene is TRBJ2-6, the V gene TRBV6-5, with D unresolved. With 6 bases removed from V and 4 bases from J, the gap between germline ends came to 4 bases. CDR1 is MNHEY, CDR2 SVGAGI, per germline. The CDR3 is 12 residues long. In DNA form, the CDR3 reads TGTGCCAGCAGCAGGGGGGCCAACGTCCTGACTTTC. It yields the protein CASSRGANVLTF.

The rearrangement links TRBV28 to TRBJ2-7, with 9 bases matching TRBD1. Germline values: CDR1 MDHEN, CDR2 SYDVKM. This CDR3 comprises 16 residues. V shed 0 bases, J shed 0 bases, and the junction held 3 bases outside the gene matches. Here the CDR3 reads CASSLWGTGSSYEQYF. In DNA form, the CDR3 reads TGTGCCAGCAGTTTATGGGGGACAGGGAGCTCCTACGAGCAGTACTTC.

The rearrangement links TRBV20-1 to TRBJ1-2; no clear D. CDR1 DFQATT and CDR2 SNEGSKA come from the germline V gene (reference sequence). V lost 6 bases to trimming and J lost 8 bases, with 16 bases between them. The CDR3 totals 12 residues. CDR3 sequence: CSARERRGGYTF. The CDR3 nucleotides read TGCAGTGCACGAGAGCGTCGTGGAGGCTACACCTTC.

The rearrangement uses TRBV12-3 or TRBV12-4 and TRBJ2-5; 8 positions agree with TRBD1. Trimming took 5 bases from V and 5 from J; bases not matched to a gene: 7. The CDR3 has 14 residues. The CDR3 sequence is CASSGQGLEETQYF. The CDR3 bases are TGTGCCAGCAGTGGACAGGGCCTGGAGGAGACCCAGTACTTC.

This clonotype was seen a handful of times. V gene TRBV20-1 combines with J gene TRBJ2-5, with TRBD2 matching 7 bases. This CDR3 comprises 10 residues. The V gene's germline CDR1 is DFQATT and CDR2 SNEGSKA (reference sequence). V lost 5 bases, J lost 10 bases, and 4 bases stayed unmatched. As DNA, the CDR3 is TGCAGTGCTCCCCGGGACTACCAGTACTTC. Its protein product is CSAPRDYQYF.

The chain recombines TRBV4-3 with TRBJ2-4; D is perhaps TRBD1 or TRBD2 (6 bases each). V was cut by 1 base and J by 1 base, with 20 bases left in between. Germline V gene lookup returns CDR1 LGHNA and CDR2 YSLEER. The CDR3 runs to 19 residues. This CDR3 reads CASSQVLGGGREAKNIQYF. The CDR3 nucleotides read TGCGCCAGCAGCCAAGTCTTGGGTGGGGGGCGCGAGGCCAAAAACATTCAGTACTTC.

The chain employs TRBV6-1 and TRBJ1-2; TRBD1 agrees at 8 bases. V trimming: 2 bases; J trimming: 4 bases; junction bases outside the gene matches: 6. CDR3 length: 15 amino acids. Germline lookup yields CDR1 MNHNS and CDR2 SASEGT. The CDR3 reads CASSEMGGQVYGYTF. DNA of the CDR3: TGTGCCAGCAGTGAAATGGGGGGACAGGTCTATGGCTACACCTTC.

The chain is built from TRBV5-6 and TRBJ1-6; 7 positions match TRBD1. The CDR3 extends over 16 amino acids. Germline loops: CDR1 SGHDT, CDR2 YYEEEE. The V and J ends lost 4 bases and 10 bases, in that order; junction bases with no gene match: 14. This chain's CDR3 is CASSDVSDRERSPLHF. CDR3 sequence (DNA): TGTGCCAGCAGCGACGTTTCTGACAGGGAACGGTCACCCCTCCACTTT.

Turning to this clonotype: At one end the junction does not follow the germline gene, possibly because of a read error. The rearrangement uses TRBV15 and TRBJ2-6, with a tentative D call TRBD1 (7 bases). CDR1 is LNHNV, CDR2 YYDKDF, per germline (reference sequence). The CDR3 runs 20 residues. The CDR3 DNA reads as TGTGCCACCGGCAGATTGGGCGGGACAGCGATTTTCTCTGGGGCCAACGTCCTGACTTTC. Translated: CATGRLGGTAIFSGANVLTF. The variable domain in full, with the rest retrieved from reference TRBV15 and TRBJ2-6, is DAMVIQNPRYQVTQFGKPVTLSCSQTLNHNVMYWYQQKSSQAPKLLFHYYDKDFNNEADTPDNFQSRRPNTSFCFLDIRSPGLGDTAMYLCATGRLGGTAIFSGANVLTFGAGSRLTVL.